Listed here is a single T cell receptor (beta chain). The germline V gene has CDR1 SGHRS and CDR2 YFSETQ. The CDR3 has 14 amino acids. With 1 base clipped from V and 9 bases from J, the junction kept 5 bases outside the gene matches. This sample was included in a study of shared clonotypes between healthy human individuals. The assay was immunoSEQ multiplex PCR, and TCRdb's table has in-frame clones only and misses some. The sample consists of about 680,000 clones, approximately 79% of them appearing once. This clonotype was sampled from a woman under 40 in good health. V is TRBV5-1 and J is TRBJ2-1, with 9 bases that match TRBD2. The sequencing sample was made of memory CD4+ T cells sorted from blood. As to subset: CD45RA-negative fraction. CDR3: CASSLRATSGEQFF. DNA for the CDR3: TGCGCCAGCAGCTTGAGAGCGACTAGCGGTGAGCAGTTCTTC.